This paragraph reports one T cell receptor (beta chain). The entry originates in a study of T cell changes during pregnancy in multiple sclerosis. Some clones are missing from TCRdb's copy, which holds only in-frame ones; the method was immunoSEQ multiplex PCR. Of 70,000 to 80,000 clones listed, approximately 94% are singletons. This sequence was found in a female donor with multiple sclerosis, enrolled in a pregnancy study. The sample was peripheral blood, taken in the third trimester of pregnancy.

The DNA of the CDR3 is TGTGCCTGGAGTAGTGAGGGGGGGGGTAGGGCAGATACGCAGTATTTT. It is translated as CAWSSEGGGRADTQYF. The V and J genes are TRBV30 and TRBJ2-3; D might be TRBD2 (7 bases). This CDR3 is 16 amino acids long. Trimming took off 2 bases at V and 4 bases at J, with 19 bases between the two ends. Germline V gene lookup returns CDR1 GTSNPN and CDR2 SVGIG (reference sequence). The complete variable domain, with remaining parts taken from reference TRBV30 and TRBJ2-3, reads SQTIHQWPATLVQPVGSPLSLECTVEGTSNPNLYWYRQAAGRGLQLLFYSVGIGQISSEVPQNLSASRPQDRQFILSSKKLLLSDSGFYLCAWSSEGGGRADTQYFGPGTRLTVL.